This TCR beta chain was captured by sequencing in a study of STAT3 mutations in large granular lymphocyte leukemia. The overall study: Among longitudinally sequenced T-LGLL patients, roughly half had canonical activating STAT3 mutations detected. Over half of T-LGLL patients had one or more immunosuppressive regimens. Broader study findings: Every T-cell large granular lymphocyte leukemia patient had at least one immunodominant TCR beta clonotype. Some patients had persisting codominant clonotypes that could mask small clones. In about 35% of the 18 patients, new TCR clonotypes emerged after therapy.

Concerning this clone itself: Antigen specificity is unknown.

Produced via immunoSEQ multiplex PCR; TCRdb's table is partial and in-frame only. Altogether about 12,000 clones are present, about 90% being singletons, with the ten largest covering 12%. Trimming at V came to 3 bases and at J to 7 bases, leaving 5 bases not matched to a gene. The CDR3 extends over 16 amino acids. Germline CDR1 and CDR2: SNHLY and FYNNEI. The sequencing sample was made of PBMCs. This receptor was taken from a human donor with T large granular lymphocyte leukemia. Some clones in this sample may be carry-over from other donors' samples. The chain has TRBV2 and TRBJ2-1; 14 positions match TRBD2. The CDR3 nucleotides are TGTGCCAGCAGTGAGACTAGCGGGAGGGCATTGAATGAGCAGTTCTTC. Its translation is CASSETSGRALNEQFF.